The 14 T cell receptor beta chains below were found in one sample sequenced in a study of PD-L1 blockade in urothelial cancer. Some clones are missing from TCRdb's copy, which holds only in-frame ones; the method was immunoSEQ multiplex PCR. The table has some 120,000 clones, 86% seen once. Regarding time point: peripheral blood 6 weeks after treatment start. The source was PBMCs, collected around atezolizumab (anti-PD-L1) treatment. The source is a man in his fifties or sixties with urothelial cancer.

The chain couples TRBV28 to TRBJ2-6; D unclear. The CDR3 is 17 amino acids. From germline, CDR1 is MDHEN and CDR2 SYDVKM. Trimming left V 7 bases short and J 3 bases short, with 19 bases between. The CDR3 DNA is TGTGCCAGCAATCGACCGAGACATAACGGTGGGGCCAACGTCCTGACTTTC. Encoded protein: CASNRPRHNGGANVLTF.

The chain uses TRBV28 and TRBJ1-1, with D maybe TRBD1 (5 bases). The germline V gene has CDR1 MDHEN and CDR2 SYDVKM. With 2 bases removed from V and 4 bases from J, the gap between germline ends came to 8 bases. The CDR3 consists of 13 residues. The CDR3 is CASSLVGRTEAFF. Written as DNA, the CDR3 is TGTGCCAGCAGTTTAGTGGGGCGCACTGAAGCTTTCTTT.

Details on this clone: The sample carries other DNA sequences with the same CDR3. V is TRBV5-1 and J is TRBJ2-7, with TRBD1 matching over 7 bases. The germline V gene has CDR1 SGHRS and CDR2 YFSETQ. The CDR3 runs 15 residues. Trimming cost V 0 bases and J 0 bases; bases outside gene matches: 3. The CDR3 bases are TGCGCCAGCAGCTTGGGGCAGGGGGTCTCCTACGAGCAGTACTTC. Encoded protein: CASSLGQGVSYEQYF.

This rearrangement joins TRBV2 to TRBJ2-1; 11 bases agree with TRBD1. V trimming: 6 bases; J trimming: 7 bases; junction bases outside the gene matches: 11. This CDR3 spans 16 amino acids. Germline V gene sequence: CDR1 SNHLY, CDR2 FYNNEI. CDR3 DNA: TGTGCCAGCAGCGAAAGGGACAGGGGGTTCAAAAATGAGCAGTTCTTC. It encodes CASSERDRGFKNEQFF.

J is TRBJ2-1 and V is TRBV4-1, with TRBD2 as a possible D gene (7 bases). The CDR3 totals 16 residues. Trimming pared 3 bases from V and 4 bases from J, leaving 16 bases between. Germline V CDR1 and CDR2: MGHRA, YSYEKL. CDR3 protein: CASSQGASGVYNEQFF. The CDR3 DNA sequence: TGCGCCAGCAGCCAGGGGGCTAGCGGAGTTTACAATGAGCAGTTCTTC.

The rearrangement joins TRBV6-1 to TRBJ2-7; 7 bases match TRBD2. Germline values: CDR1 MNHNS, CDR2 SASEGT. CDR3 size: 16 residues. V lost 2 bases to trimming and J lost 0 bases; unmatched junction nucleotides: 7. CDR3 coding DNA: TGTGCCAGCAGTGAATGGGGGGGGATGAGCTCCTACGAGCAGTACTTC. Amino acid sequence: CASSEWGGMSSYEQYF.

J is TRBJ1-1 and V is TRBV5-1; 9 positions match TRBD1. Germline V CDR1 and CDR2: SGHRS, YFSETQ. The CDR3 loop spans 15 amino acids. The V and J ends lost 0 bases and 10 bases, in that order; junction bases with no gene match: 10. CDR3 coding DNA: TGCGCCAGCAGCTTGGGGGACAGGGCTTCAGTAGGAGCTTTCTTT. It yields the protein CASSLGDRASVGAFF.

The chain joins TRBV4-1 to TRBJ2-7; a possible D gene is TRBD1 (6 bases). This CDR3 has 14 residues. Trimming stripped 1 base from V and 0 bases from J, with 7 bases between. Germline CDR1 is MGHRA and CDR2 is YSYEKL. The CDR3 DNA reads TGCGCCAGCAGCCAAGGAGGGGGCTCCTACGAGCAGTACTTC. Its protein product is CASSQGGGSYEQYF.

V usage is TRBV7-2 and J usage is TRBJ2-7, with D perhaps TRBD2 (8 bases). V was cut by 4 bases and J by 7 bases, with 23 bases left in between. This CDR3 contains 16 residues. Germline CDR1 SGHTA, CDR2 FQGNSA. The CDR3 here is CASSSRGGLGGYEQYF. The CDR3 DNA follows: TGTGCCAGCAGCTCCAGGGGGGGACTAGGGGGTTATGAGCAGTACTTC.

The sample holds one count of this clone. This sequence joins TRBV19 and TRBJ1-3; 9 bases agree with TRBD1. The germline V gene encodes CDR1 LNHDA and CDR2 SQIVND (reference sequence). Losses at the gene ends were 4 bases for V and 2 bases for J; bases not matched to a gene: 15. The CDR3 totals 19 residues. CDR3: CASSRAPGQGKATGNTIYF. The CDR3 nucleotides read TGTGCCAGTAGTAGGGCACCGGGACAGGGAAAGGCGACTGGAAACACCATATATTTT.

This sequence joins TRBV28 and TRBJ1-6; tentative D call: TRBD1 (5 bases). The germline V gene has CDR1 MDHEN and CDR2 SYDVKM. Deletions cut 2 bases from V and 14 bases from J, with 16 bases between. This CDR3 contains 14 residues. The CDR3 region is CASSLTSEGRALHF. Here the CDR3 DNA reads TGTGCCAGCAGTTTAACTTCGGAGGGGCGGGCCCTCCACTTT.

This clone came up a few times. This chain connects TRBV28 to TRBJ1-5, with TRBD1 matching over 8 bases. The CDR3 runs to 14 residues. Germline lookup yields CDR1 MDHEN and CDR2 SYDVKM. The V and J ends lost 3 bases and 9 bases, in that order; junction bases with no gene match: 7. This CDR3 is CASSLGTGQRPQHF. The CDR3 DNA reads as TGTGCCAGCAGTTTGGGGACAGGCCAACGGCCCCAGCATTTT.

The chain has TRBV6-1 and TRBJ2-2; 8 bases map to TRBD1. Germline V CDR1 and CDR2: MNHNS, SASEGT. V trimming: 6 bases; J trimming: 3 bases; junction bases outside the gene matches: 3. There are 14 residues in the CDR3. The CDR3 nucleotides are TGTGCCAGCAGCCGGGACAGGCACACCGGGGAGCTGTTTTTT. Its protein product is CASSRDRHTGELFF.

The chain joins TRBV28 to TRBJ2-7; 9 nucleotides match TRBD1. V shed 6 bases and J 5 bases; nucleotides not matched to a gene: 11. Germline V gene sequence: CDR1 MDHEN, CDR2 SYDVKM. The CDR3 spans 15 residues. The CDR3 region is CASSPVGTGHNEQYF. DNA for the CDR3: TGTGCCAGCAGCCCCGTAGGGACAGGGCATAACGAGCAGTACTTC.